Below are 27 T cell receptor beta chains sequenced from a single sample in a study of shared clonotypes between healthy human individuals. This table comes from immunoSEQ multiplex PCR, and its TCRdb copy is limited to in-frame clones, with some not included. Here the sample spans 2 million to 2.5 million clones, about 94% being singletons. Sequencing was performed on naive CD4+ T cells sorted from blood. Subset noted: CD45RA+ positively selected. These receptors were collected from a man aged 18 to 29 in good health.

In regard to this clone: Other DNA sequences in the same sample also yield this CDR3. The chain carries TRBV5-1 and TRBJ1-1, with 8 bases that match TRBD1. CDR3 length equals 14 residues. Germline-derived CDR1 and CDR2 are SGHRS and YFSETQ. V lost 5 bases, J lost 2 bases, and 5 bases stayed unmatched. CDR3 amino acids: CASRSGTGNTEAFF. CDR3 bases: TGCGCCAGCAGGTCCGGGACAGGTAACACTGAAGCTTTCTTT.

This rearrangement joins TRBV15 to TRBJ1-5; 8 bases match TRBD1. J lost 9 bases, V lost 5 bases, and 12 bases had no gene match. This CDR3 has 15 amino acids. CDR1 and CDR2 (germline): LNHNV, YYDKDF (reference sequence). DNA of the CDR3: TGTGCCACCAGCGGGGGACAGGCTCTGGGGATGCCCCAGCATTTT. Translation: CATSGGQALGMPQHF.

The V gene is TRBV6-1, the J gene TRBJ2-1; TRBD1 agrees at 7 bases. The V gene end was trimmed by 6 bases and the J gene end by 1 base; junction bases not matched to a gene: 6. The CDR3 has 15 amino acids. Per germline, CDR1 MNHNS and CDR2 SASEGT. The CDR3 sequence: CASRTDRVSYNEQFF. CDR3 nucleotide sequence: TGTGCCAGCAGAACCGACAGGGTGTCCTACAATGAGCAGTTCTTC.

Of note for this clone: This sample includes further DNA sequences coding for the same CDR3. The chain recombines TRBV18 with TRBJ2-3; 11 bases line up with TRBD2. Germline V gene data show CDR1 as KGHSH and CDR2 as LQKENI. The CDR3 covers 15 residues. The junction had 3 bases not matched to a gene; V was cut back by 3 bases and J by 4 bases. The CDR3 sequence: CASSPTSGSADTQYF. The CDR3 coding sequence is TGTGCCAGCTCACCTACTAGCGGGAGCGCAGATACGCAGTATTTT.

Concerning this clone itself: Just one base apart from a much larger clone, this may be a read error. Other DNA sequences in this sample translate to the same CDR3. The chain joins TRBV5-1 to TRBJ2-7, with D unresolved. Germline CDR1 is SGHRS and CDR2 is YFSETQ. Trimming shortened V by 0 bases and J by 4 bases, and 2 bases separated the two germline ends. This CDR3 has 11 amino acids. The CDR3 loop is CASSLAYEQYF. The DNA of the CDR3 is TGCGCCAGCAGCTTGGCTTACGAGCAGTACTTC.

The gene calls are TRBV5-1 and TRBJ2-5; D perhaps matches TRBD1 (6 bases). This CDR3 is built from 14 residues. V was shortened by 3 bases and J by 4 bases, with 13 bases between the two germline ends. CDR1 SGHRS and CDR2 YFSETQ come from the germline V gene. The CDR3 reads CASSSTGISETQYF. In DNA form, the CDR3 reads TGCGCCAGCAGCTCCACAGGGATCTCAGAGACCCAGTACTTC.

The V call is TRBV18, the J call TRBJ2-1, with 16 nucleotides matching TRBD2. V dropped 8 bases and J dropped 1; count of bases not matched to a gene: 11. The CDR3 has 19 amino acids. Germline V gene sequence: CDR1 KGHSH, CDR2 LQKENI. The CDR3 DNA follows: TGTGCCAGCGCCCCGGGACTAGCGGGAGGGCCTCGGTCCTACAATGAGCAGTTCTTC. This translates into CASAPGLAGGPRSYNEQFF. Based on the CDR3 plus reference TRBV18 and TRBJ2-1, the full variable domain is NAGVMQNPRHLVRRRGQEARLRCSPMKGHSHVYWYRQLPEEGLKFMVYLQKENIIDESGMPKERFSAEFPKEGPSILRIQQVVRGDSAAYFCASAPGLAGGPRSYNEQFFGPGTRLTVL.

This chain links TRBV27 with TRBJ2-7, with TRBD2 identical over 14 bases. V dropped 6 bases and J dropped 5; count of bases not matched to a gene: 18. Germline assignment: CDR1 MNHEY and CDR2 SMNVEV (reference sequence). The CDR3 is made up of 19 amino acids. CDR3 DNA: TGTGCCAGCAGCAGGGGCGGGCAGGGGACTAGCGGGAGAAGTGACGAGCAGTACTTC. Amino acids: CASSRGGQGTSGRSDEQYF.

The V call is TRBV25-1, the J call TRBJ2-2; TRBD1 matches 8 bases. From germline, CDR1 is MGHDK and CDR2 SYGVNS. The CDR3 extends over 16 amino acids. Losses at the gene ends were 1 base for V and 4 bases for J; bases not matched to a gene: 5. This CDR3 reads CASSELGQERTGELFF. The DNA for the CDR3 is TGTGCCAGCAGTGAATTGGGACAGGAGCGCACCGGGGAGCTGTTTTTT.

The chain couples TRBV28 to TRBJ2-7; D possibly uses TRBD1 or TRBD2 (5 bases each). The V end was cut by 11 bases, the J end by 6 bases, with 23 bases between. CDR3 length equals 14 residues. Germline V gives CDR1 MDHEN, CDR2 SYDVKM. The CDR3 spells CAARGRGPTAEQYF. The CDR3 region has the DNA TGTGCCGCCCGGGGTAGGGGCCCTACTGCCGAGCAGTACTTC.

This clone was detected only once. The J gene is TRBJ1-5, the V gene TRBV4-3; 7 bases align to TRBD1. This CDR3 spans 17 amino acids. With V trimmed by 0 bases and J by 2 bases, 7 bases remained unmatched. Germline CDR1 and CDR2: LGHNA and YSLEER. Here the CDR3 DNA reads TGCGCCAGCAGCCAAGATCTAGCAACAGGGGGCAATCAGCCCCAGCATTTT. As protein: CASSQDLATGGNQPQHF.

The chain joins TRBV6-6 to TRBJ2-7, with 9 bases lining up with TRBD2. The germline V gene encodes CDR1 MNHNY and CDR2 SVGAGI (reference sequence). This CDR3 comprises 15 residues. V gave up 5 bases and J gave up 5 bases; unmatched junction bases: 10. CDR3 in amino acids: CASSPREAGGNEQYF. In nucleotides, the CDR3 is TGTGCCAGCAGTCCCCGTGAAGCGGGAGGTAACGAGCAGTACTTC.

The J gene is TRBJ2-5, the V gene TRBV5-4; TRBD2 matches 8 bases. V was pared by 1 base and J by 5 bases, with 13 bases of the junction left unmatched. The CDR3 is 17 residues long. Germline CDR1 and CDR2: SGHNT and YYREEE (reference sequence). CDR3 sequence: CASSLKLSGGRQETQYF. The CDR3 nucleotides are TGTGCCAGCAGCTTGAAGCTGAGCGGGGGTCGTCAGGAGACCCAGTACTTC.

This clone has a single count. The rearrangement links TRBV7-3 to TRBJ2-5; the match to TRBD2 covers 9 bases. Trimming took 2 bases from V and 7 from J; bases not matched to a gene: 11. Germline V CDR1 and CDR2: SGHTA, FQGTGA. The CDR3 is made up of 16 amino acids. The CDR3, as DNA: TGTGCCAGCAGCTTAGGGCTAGCGGGGCGCGAGGGGACCCAGTACTTC. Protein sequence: CASSLGLAGREGTQYF.

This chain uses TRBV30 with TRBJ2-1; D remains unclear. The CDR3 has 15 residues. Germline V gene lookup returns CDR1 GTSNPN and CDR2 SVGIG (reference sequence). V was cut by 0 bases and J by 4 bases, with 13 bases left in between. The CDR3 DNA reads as TGTGCCTGGAGTGTACAATACACAAGTTACAATGAGCAGTTCTTC. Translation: CAWSVQYTSYNEQFF.

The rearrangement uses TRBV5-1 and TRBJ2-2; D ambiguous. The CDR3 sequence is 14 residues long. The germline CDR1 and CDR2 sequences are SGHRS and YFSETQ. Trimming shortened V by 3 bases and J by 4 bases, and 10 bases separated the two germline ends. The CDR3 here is CASSSVSVTGELFF. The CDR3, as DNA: TGCGCCAGCAGCTCGGTCTCTGTCACCGGGGAGCTGTTTTTT.

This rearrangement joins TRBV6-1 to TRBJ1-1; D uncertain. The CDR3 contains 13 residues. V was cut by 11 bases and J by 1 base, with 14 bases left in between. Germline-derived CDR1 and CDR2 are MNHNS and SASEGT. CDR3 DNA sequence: TGTGCCGGTCAATGGGCGGGGAACACTGAAGCTTTCTTT. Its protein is CAGQWAGNTEAFF.

The CDR3 here is CASGWTVTSYEQYF. DNA for the CDR3: TGTGCTAGTGGTTGGACAGTAACCTCCTACGAGCAGTACTTC. The chain is built from TRBV12-5 and TRBJ2-7, with D possibly being TRBD1 (6 bases). The CDR3 extends over 14 amino acids. The germline CDR1 and CDR2 sequences are LGHNT and FRNRAP. Deletions cut 4 bases from V and 0 bases from J, with 10 bases between.

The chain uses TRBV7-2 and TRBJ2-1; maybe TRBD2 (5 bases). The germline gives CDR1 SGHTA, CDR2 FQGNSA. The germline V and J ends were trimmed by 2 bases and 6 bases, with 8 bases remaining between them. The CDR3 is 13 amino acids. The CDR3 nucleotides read TGTGCCAGCAGCTTAACACTAGGCAATGAGCAGTTCTTC. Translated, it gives CASSLTLGNEQFF.

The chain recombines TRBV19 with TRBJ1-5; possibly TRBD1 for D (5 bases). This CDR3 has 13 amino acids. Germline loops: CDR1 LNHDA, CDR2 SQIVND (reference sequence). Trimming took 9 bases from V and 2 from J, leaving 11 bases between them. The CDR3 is CASGDHGNQPQHF. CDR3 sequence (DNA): TGTGCCAGCGGGGACCACGGCAATCAGCCCCAGCATTTT.

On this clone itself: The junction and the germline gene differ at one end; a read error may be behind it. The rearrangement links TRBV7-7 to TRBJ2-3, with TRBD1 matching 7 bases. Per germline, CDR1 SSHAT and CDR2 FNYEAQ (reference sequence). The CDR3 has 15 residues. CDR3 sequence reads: CASSFAPTGTDTQYF. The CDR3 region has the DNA TGTGCTAGCAGCTTCGCACCGACAGGGACAGATACGCAGTATTTT.

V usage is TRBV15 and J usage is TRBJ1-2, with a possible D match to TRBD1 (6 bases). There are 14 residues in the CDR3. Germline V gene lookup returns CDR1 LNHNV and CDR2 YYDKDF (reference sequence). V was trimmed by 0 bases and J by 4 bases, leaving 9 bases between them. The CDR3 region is CATSRDQTGYGYTF. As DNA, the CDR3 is TGTGCCACCAGCAGAGATCAGACAGGCTATGGCTACACCTTC.

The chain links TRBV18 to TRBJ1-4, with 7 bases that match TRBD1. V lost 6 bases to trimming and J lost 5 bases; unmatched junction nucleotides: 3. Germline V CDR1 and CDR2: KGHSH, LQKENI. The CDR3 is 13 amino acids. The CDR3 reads CASSDRNNEKLFF. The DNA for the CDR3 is TGTGCCAGCTCGGACAGGAACAATGAAAAACTGTTTTTT.

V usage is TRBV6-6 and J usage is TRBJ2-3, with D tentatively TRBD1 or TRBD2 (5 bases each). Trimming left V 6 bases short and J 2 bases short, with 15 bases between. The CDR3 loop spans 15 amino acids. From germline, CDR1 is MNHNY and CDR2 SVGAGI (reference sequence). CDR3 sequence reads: CASSPPGRDTDTQYF. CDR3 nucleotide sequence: TGTGCCAGCAGCCCTCCGGGACGGGACACAGATACGCAGTATTTT.

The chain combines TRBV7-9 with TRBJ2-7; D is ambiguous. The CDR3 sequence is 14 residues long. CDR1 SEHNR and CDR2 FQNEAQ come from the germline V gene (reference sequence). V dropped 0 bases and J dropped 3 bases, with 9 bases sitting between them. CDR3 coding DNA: TGTGCCAGCAGCTTAGCGACCGTAAACTACGAGCAGTACTTC. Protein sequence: CASSLATVNYEQYF.

DNA of the CDR3: TGTGCCAGCAGTGGGGACAGCTTTGAAGCTTTCTTT. Translated, it gives CASSGDSFEAFF. This chain joins TRBV2 and TRBJ1-1, with 7 bases matching TRBD1. CDR3 size: 12 residues. Germline V gene sequence: CDR1 SNHLY, CDR2 FYNNEI. The V gene end was trimmed by 4 bases and the J gene end by 7 bases; junction bases not matched to a gene: 3.

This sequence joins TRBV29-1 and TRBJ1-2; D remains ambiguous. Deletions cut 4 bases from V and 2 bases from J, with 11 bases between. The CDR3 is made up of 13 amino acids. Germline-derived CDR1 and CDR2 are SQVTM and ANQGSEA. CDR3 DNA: TGCAGCGTTGCGGCGGGGATAAACTATGGCTACACCTTC. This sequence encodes CSVAAGINYGYTF.